These 5 T cell receptor beta chains came from one sample sequenced in a study of T cell clonotyping in hematopoietic cell transplantation. Indicated time point: recipient sample about 28 days before transplant, after cytoreduction. Profiling relied on immunoSEQ multiplex PCR, and the TCRdb table lists in-frame clones only, not all of them. The table records roughly 30,000 clones, about four fifths of them present only once. The sample consisted of peripheral blood mononuclear cells, taken before stem cell transplant. Receptors originate from a man aged 35-49 years with acute myeloid leukemia. Some clones in this sample may be carry-over from other donors' samples.

The gene calls are TRBV28 and TRBJ1-2, with 8 bases matching TRBD1. Germline CDR1 reads MDHEN; CDR2 reads SYDVKM. V was pared by 6 bases and J by 0 bases, with 3 bases of the junction left unmatched. The CDR3 covers 14 residues. The CDR3 DNA reads TGTGCCAGCAGGACAGGGGCTCCTAACTATGGCTACACCTTC. Protein sequence: CASRTGAPNYGYTF.

The rearrangement joins TRBV11-2 to TRBJ1-5, with D uncertain. Germline lookup yields CDR1 SGHAT and CDR2 FQNNGV. The CDR3 runs to 15 residues. Trimming took off 5 bases at V and 2 bases at J, with 13 bases between the two ends. CDR3 nucleotide sequence: TGTGCCAGCAGCCCGACCCCGATTGGCAATCAGCCCCAGCATTTT. Translating it yields CASSPTPIGNQPQHF.

This chain uses TRBV2 with TRBJ2-7; D is perhaps TRBD2 (5 bases). Trimming stripped 3 bases from V and 2 bases from J, with 11 bases between. CDR1 is SNHLY, CDR2 FYNNEI, per germline. This CDR3 has 14 amino acids. The DNA for the CDR3 is TGTGCCAGCAGTGACCCTCGGGGAGCCTACGAGCAGTACTTC. The encoded protein is CASSDPRGAYEQYF.

This clone was recorded only once. V gene TRBV11-2 combines with J gene TRBJ2-7, with a weak D call TRBD1 (5 bases). Trimming cost V 2 bases and J 2 bases, with 10 bases left between them. From germline, CDR1 is SGHAT and CDR2 FQNNGV. The CDR3 runs 14 residues. CDR3 in amino acids: CASSLFSGPYEQYF. CDR3 DNA sequence: TGTGCCAGCAGCTTATTTTCAGGGCCCTACGAGCAGTACTTC.

This chain connects TRBV5-1 to TRBJ1-1; D may be TRBD1 (6 bases). This CDR3 region has 15 residues. From germline, CDR1 is SGHRS and CDR2 YFSETQ. Trimming left V 1 base short and J 7 bases short, with 17 bases between. The CDR3 DNA reads as TGCGCCAGCAGCTTGACCCTGGACAGAGCCAATGAAGCTTTCTTT. Translation gives CASSLTLDRANEAFF.